This T cell receptor (beta chain) was found in a study of blood T cell repertoires in COVID-19. Turning to the study itself: Nucleic acid was either cDNA or gDNA, and it came from T cells, B-cell-depleted T cells, or PBMCs.

Participants came from about 24 US areas, aged about 18 to 95 years. Participants' reported clinical history set cohort assignment. Recovered status in Cohort 3 required two negative PCRs, clearance, or symptom resolution. Sequenced by immunoSEQ multiplex PCR; TCRdb stores in-frame clones only, minus some. Altogether 220,000 or so clones are present, 82% being singletons, with the ten largest covering around 3.4%. There are a few counts of this clone. The origin of this receptor is a woman aged 60 to 75 who had recovered from COVID-19. Sequenced sample: PBMCs or T cells enriched from blood (not recorded which).

The CDR3 DNA follows: TGTGCCAGCAGTTCAGTATCAACTAATGAAAAACTGTTTTTT. Encoded protein: CASSSVSTNEKLFF. The rearrangement joins TRBV6-2 or TRBV6-3 to TRBJ1-4; no definite D call. This CDR3 is 14 amino acids long. Trimming cost V 4 bases and J 0 bases, with 6 bases left between them. The germline V gene has CDR1 MNHEY and CDR2 SVGEGT.